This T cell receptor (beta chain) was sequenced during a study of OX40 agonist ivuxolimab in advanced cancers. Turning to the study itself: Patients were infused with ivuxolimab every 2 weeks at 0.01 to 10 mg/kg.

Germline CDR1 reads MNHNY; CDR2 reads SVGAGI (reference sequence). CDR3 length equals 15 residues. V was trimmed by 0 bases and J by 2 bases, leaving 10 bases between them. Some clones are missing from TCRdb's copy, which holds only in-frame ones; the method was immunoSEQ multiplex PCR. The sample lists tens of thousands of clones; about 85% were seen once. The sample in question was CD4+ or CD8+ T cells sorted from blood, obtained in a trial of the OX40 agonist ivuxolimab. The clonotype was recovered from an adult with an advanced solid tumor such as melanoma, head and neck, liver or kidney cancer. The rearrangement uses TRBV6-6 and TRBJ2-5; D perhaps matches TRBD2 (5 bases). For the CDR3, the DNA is TGTGCCAGCAGTTACTCCGGGGAGAATCAAGAGACCCAGTACTTC. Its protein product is CASSYSGENQETQYF.